A single sample is the source of the 16 T cell receptor beta chains below, sequenced in a study of cytomegalovirus exposure and HLA in healthy donors. Researchers ran the PCR with 60 Vbeta and 13 Jbeta primers. Profiled with immunoSEQ multiplex PCR; TCRdb holds only in-frame clones, not every one. The sample lists 95,000 to 130,000 clones, approximately 81% occurring once. The sequencing input was PBMCs. The receptor source for this set is a young woman in good health and CMV-seronegative.

This clone was seen only a few times. This chain uses TRBV5-1 with TRBJ2-5; no definite D call. V was trimmed by 0 bases and J by 5 bases, leaving 17 bases between them. This CDR3 contains 16 residues. Germline CDR1 SGHRS, CDR2 YFSETQ. CDR3 DNA: TGCGCCAGCAGCTTGGCCGACAACCCCACTTTGGAGACCCAGTACTTC. This codes for CASSLADNPTLETQYF.

The genes are TRBV9 and TRBJ2-6, with D tentatively TRBD2 (6 bases). The CDR3 is 17 residues long. Germline V gene data show CDR1 as SGDLS and CDR2 as YYNGEE. Trimming pared 0 bases from V and 2 bases from J, leaving 12 bases between. This CDR3 reads CASSVAGVQPGANVLTF. CDR3 bases: TGTGCCAGCAGCGTAGCGGGAGTACAACCTGGGGCCAACGTCCTGACTTTC.

The chain has TRBV10-3 and TRBJ2-4, with TRBD2 matching 11 bases. The CDR3 length is 20 residues. Germline assignment: CDR1 ENHRY and CDR2 SYGVKD. J gave up 1 base and V 0 bases, and 11 bases lay outside the gene matches. The CDR3 region is CAISESRGLAESGAKNIQYF. The CDR3 bases are TGTGCCATCAGTGAGTCGAGGGGACTAGCGGAGTCAGGGGCCAAAAACATTCAGTACTTC.

This clone has only one observation. The chain recombines TRBV7-8 with TRBJ2-5; TRBD2 matches at 14 bases. The J call is uncertain, as TRBJ2-7 better fits the DNA end. The CDR3 is made up of 16 amino acids. The germline gives CDR1 SGHVS, CDR2 FQNEAQ. The CDR3 loop reads CASSSQRTSGRYEQYF. The CDR3 coding sequence is TGTGCCAGCAGCTCACAACGGACTAGCGGGAGGTACGAGCAGTACTTC.

The rearrangement uses TRBV5-1 and TRBJ1-4; no clear D gene. CDR1 is SGHRS and CDR2 is YFSETQ in the germline V gene. Between the trimmed V and J ends, which lost 2 bases and 0 bases, there was a span of 8 bases. The CDR3 is 15 amino acids. The CDR3 sequence is CASSFGAPTNEKLFF. In DNA form, the CDR3 reads TGCGCCAGCAGCTTTGGAGCCCCAACTAATGAAAAACTGTTTTTT. The full variable domain, rest sourced from reference TRBV5-1 and TRBJ1-4, is KAGVTQTPRYLIKTRGQQVTLSCSPISGHRSVSWYQQTPGQGLQFLFEYFSETQRNKGNFPGRFSGRQFSNSRSEMNVSTLELGDSALYLCASSFGAPTNEKLFFGSGTQLSVL.

The gene calls are TRBV27 and TRBJ2-2; no clear D. Per the germline V gene, CDR1 is MNHEY and CDR2 is SMNVEV (reference sequence). The CDR3 loop spans 14 amino acids. The CDR3 reads CANSSENHTGELFF. The CDR3 bases are TGTGCAAATTCGTCGGAGAATCACACCGGGGAGCTGTTTTTT.

This rearrangement joins TRBV9 to TRBJ2-2; tentative D call: TRBD2 (5 bases). Germline assignment: CDR1 SGDLS and CDR2 YYNGEE. The V end lost 0 bases, the J end lost 7 bases, and 10 bases lay between the germline ends. The CDR3 has 14 amino acids. DNA of the CDR3: TGTGCCAGCAGCGTAGATCCCGACTACGGGGAGCTGTTTTTT. It specifies CASSVDPDYGELFF.

V gene TRBV4-3 combines with J gene TRBJ2-3; tentatively, D is TRBD1 (5 bases). Trimming stripped 4 bases from V and 4 bases from J, with 12 bases between. The CDR3 runs 14 residues. Per germline, CDR1 LGHNA and CDR2 YSLEER. The CDR3 region is CASSPRQGADTQYF. The CDR3 coding sequence is TGCGCCAGCAGCCCCCGCCAGGGTGCAGATACGCAGTATTTT.

This clone has a handful of counts. The chain joins TRBV18 to TRBJ2-1; no reliable D call. V lost 4 bases, J lost 4 bases, and 11 bases lay in between. The CDR3 is made up of 14 amino acids. The germline CDR1 and CDR2 sequences are KGHSH and LQKENI. CDR3 in amino acids: CASSRASAYNEQFF. Written as DNA, the CDR3 is TGTGCCAGCTCACGGGCGAGTGCGTACAATGAGCAGTTCTTC.

The chain joins TRBV4-3 to TRBJ1-2, with 7 bases aligning to TRBD1. This CDR3 has 13 residues. Germline values: CDR1 LGHNA, CDR2 YSLEER. V was pared by 4 bases and J by 6 bases, with 5 bases of the junction left unmatched. In nucleotides, the CDR3 is TGCGCCAGCAGCCCGACAGGGTTCAATGGCTACACCTTC. Protein sequence: CASSPTGFNGYTF.

The chain has TRBV19 and TRBJ2-5, with TRBD1 matching over 12 bases. The J call may not be correct, given that the DNA end is closer to TRBJ2-7. This CDR3 is built from 14 residues. CDR1 LNHDA and CDR2 SQIVND come from the germline V gene (reference sequence). The CDR3 loop is CASGDRGPRYEQYF. The CDR3 region has the DNA TGTGCCAGTGGGGACAGGGGGCCCCGGTACGAGCAGTACTTC.

This chain connects TRBV28 to TRBJ2-5; the D gene is possibly TRBD1 (6 bases). The CDR3 is made up of 11 amino acids. Between the trimmed V and J ends, which lost 6 bases and 11 bases, there was a span of 13 bases. Germline CDR1 and CDR2: MDHEN and SYDVKM. CDR3 sequence reads: CASSLQGRQYF. CDR3 nucleotide sequence: TGTGCCAGCAGCTTACAGGGCAGGCAGTACTTC.

The rearrangement joins TRBV6-5 to TRBJ2-7, with 8 bases matching TRBD2. After removal of 6 bases from V and 6 bases from J, the junction contained 10 bases not matched to a gene. The CDR3 has 14 residues. The V gene's germline CDR1 is MNHEY and CDR2 SVGAGI. CDR3 sequence reads: CASSPGGDRAEQYF. The CDR3 bases are TGTGCCAGCAGCCCGGGGGGGGACCGGGCCGAGCAGTACTTC.

This clone showed up just once. The rearrangement links TRBV5-5 to TRBJ2-3, with 7 bases matching TRBD1. Per the germline V gene, CDR1 is SGHKS and CDR2 is YYEKEE (reference sequence). The CDR3 consists of 15 residues. V shed 4 bases and J 1 base; nucleotides not matched to a gene: 6. CDR3: CASSLGTVGTDTQYF. In DNA form, the CDR3 reads TGTGCCAGCAGCCTAGGGACAGTTGGCACAGATACGCAGTATTTT.

The chain couples TRBV19 to TRBJ1-4; D gene uncertain. Germline V lookup: CDR1 LNHDA, CDR2 SQIVND (reference sequence). The CDR3 length is 14 residues. Between the trimmed V and J ends, which lost 3 bases and 10 bases, there was a span of 15 bases. The CDR3, as DNA: TGTGCCAGTAGTATGGTCAGCGACTATCGAAAACTGTTTTTT. Translated: CASSMVSDYRKLFF.

V usage is TRBV6-1 and J usage is TRBJ1-5, with D possibly matching TRBD1 (5 bases). Trimming left V 4 bases short and J 2 bases short, with 6 bases between. Looked up from germline, CDR1 is MNHNS and CDR2 is SASEGT. This CDR3 has 13 residues. CDR3 residues: CASSAQGNQPQHF. The CDR3 bases are TGTGCCAGCAGTGCACAGGGCAATCAGCCCCAGCATTTT.